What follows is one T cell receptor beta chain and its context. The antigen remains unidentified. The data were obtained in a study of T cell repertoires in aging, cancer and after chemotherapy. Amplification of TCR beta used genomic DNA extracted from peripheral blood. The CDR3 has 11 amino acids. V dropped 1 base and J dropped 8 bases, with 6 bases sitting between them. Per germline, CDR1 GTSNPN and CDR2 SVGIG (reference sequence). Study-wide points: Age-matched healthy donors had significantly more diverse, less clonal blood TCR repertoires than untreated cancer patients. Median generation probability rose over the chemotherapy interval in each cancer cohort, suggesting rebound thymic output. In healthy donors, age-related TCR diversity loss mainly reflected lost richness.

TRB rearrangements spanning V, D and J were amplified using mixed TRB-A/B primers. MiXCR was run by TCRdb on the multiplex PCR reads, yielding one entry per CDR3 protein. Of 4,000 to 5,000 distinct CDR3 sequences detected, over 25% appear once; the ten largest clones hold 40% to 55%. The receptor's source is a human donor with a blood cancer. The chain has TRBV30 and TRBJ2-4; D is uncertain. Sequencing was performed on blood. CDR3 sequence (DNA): TGTGCCTGGAGTGAGGGTTACATTCAGTACTTC. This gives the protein CAWSEGYIQYF.